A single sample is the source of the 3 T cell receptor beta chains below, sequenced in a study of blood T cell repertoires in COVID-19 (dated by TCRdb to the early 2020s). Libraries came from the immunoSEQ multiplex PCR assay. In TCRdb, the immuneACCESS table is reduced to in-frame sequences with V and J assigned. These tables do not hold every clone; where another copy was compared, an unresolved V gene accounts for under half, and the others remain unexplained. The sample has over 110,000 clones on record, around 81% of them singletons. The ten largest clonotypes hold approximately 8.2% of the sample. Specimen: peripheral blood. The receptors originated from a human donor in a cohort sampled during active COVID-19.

The CDR3 sequence: CASSVAQTGDTDTQYF. The CDR3 coding sequence is TGTGCCAGCAGCGTAGCCCAGACAGGGGATACAGATACGCAGTATTTT. The rearrangement links TRBV9 to TRBJ2-3; 8 bases map to TRBD1. Trimming cost V 0 bases and J 3 bases; bases outside gene matches: 6. Germline CDR1 is SGDLS and CDR2 is YYNGEE. This CDR3 has 16 residues.

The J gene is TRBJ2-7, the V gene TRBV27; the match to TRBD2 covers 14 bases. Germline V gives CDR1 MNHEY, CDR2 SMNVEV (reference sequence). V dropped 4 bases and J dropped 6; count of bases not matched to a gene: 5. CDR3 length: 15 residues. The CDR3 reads CASSSGTSGRGEQYF. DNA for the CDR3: TGTGCCAGCAGTTCCGGGACTAGCGGGAGAGGCGAGCAGTACTTC.

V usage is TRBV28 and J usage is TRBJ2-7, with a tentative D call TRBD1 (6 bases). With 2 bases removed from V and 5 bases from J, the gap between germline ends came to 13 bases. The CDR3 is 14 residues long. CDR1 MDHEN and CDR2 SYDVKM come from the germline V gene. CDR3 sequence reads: CASSLLQGSHEQYF. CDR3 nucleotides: TGTGCCAGCAGTTTACTACAGGGATCCCACGAGCAGTACTTC.